These T cell receptor beta chains were read from a single sample in a study of blood T cell repertoires in COVID-19. Assay: immunoSEQ multiplex PCR; the TCRdb copy retains only in-frame clones and omits some. The table includes around 310,000 clones, approximately 89% detected once. Input material: PBMCs or T cells enriched from blood (not recorded which). The receptors were gathered from a woman aged 25 to 39 who had recovered from COVID-19. The CDR3 runs from the conserved cysteine through the conserved F or W. Fields, in order: V gene, J gene, clone size, CDR3 protein. Some rows mark clone size as missing; the rest say once, few, many or name a class of expanded clone.

TRBV18,TRBJ1-4,-,CASSPRRGGNEKLFF
TRBV28,TRBJ2-5,-,CASTMGGGSLTQYF
TRBV28,TRBJ1-1,-,CASSESMGGLSEAFF
TRBV19,TRBJ2-1,-,CASSFWANSPYNEQFF
TRBV19,TRBJ2-1,-,CASRTGTGVSYNEQFF
TRBV9,TRBJ2-2,-,CASSVFDYRDTGELFF
TRBV5-1,TRBJ1-2,-,CASSLALNIGTGKFNYGYTF
TRBV18,TRBJ1-5,-,CASSSRGGITDSNQPQHF
TRBV6-5,TRBJ1-2,-,CASSPGTGYGYTF
TRBV7-2,TRBJ2-1,-,CASSLGALNEQFF
TRBV5-4,TRBJ2-1,-,CASSFGGLAGAHEQFF
TRBV5-4,TRBJ1-2,-,CASSKTGGNYGYTF
TRBV27,TRBJ1-1,once,CASRGQGIPEAFF
TRBV7-9,TRBJ2-3,-,CASSGSSTDTQYF
TRBV5-1,TRBJ2-7,-,CASSYAGREQYF
TRBV7-9,TRBJ2-1,-,CASSPGLAGGRLGNEQFF
TRBV3-1/TRBV3-2,TRBJ2-1,-,CASSREASYNEQFF
TRBV7-3,TRBJ1-4,-,CASSLNSGESEKLFF
TRBV10-3,TRBJ2-3,-,CASSSVDTQYF
TRBV5-1,TRBJ2-5,-,CASSYRLAGGETQYF
TRBV28,TRBJ2-7,-,CASSYGRVAGSYEQYF
TRBV27,TRBJ1-1,once,CASSTGDYTEAFF
TRBV6-5,TRBJ2-2,-,CASSWTSGSTGELFF
TRBV6-5,TRBJ1-4,-,CASSFRGGPTNEKLFF
TRBV30,TRBJ1-1,-,CAWSVQVPNTEAFF
TRBV6-5,TRBJ2-7,-,CASGEGLATDEQYF
TRBV5-1,TRBJ1-4,-,CASSLGDSDNEKLFF
TRBV10-3,TRBJ2-2,-,CAIRGTGELFF
TRBV19,TRBJ2-1,-,CASSILGAGGQNEQFF
TRBV28,TRBJ2-6,-,CASRTPGFIDSGANVLTF
TRBV28,TRBJ2-1,-,CASSFIRGNEQFF
TRBV27,TRBJ1-5,-,CASRTGFGNQPQHF
TRBV2,TRBJ2-2,-,CASKTGTTNTGELFF